This is a list of T cell receptor beta chains from one sample in a study of cytomegalovirus exposure and HLA in healthy donors. Method: immunoSEQ multiplex PCR; TCRdb's copy keeps in-frame clones and lacks some. The repertoire includes 150,000 to 200,000 clones, over 75% of them detected once, and about 0.21% sits in the top ten. Sequenced input: PBMCs. The receptors were sampled from a girl under three years old in good health and CMV-seronegative. Both conserved end residues are part of each CDR3. The order of the fields is clone size, V gene, D gene, J gene, CDR3 protein, CDR3 DNA. A D gene is named only where the DNA matches it firmly. Not all rows give a size; the values are once, few, many and, for expanded clones, a class.

clone size: once; V gene: TRBV6-5; D gene: TRBD1; J gene: TRBJ2-7; CDR3 protein: CASRRGQVSYEQYF; CDR3 DNA: TGTGCCAGCCGCCGAGGACAGGTCTCCTACGAGCAGTACTTC
clone size: .; V gene: TRBV29-1; D gene: .; J gene: TRBJ2-1; CDR3 protein: CSVVRYNEQFF; CDR3 DNA: TGCAGCGTGGTCAGGTACAATGAGCAGTTCTTC
clone size: .; V gene: TRBV11-2; D gene: .; J gene: TRBJ1-6; CDR3 protein: CASSLDYLGRVRVNSPLHF; CDR3 DNA: TGTGCCAGCAGCTTAGATTATTTGGGCAGGGTTCGAGTGAATTCACCCCTCCACTTT
clone size: .; V gene: TRBV5-1; D gene: .; J gene: TRBJ2-5; CDR3 protein: CASSFLQTKEETQYF; CDR3 DNA: TGCGCCAGCAGCTTCCTACAGACTAAAGAAGAGACCCAGTACTTC
clone size: .; V gene: TRBV7-9; D gene: .; J gene: TRBJ1-4; CDR3 protein: CASSGNRVGKVTNEKLFF; CDR3 DNA: TGTGCCAGCAGCGGGAACAGGGTCGGGAAGGTAACTAATGAAAAACTGTTTTTT
clone size: few; V gene: TRBV21-1; D gene: .; J gene: TRBJ2-3; CDR3 protein: CAWTAQSTDTQYF; CDR3 DNA: TGTGCCTGGACAGCCCAAAGCACAGATACGCAGTATTTT
clone size: .; V gene: TRBV7-9; D gene: TRBD2; J gene: TRBJ2-1; CDR3 protein: CASSPPGGAGKENEQFF; CDR3 DNA: TGTGCCAGCAGCCCTCCGGGGGGGGCAGGGAAGGAGAATGAGCAGTTCTTC
clone size: few; V gene: TRBV18; D gene: TRBD1; J gene: TRBJ1-5; CDR3 protein: CASSPTGGGQPQHF; CDR3 DNA: TGTGCCAGCTCACCTACAGGGGGCGGGCAGCCCCAGCATTTT
clone size: .; V gene: TRBV15; D gene: .; J gene: TRBJ2-6; CDR3 protein: CATSRPESGANVLTF; CDR3 DNA: TGTGCCACCAGCAGACCCGAGTCTGGGGCCAACGTCCTGACTTTC
clone size: once; V gene: TRBV5-4; D gene: TRBD1; J gene: TRBJ2-7; CDR3 protein: CASSSKQTGYEQYF; CDR3 DNA: TGTGCCAGCAGCTCTAAACAGACAGGGTACGAGCAGTACTTC
clone size: .; V gene: TRBV7-9; D gene: .; J gene: TRBJ2-1; CDR3 protein: CASSPGQLGQNEQFF; CDR3 DNA: TGTGCCAGCAGCCCGGGACAACTGGGGCAGAATGAGCAGTTCTTC
clone size: .; V gene: TRBV9; D gene: TRBD1; J gene: TRBJ1-4; CDR3 protein: CASSGGQGGNEKLFF; CDR3 DNA: TGTGCCAGCAGCGGTGGACAGGGTGGTAATGAAAAACTGTTTTTT
clone size: .; V gene: TRBV27; D gene: TRBD2; J gene: TRBJ2-7; CDR3 protein: CASSLHLAGGTWEQYF; CDR3 DNA: TGTGCCAGCAGTTTACATCTAGCGGGGGGCACTTGGGAGCAGTACTTC
clone size: .; V gene: TRBV7-9; D gene: TRBD2; J gene: TRBJ2-1; CDR3 protein: CASSTLAGWGPNEQFF; CDR3 DNA: TGTGCCAGCAGCACCCTAGCGGGGTGGGGGCCAAATGAGCAGTTCTTC
clone size: .; V gene: TRBV27; D gene: .; J gene: TRBJ2-3; CDR3 protein: CASSLSLRGTDTQYF; CDR3 DNA: TGTGCCAGCAGTTTATCCCTCAGGGGCACAGATACGCAGTATTTT
clone size: .; V gene: TRBV6-4; D gene: .; J gene: TRBJ1-2; CDR3 protein: CASSDGGYGYTF; CDR3 DNA: TGTGCCAGCAGTGACGGAGGATATGGCTACACCTTC
clone size: .; V gene: TRBV9; D gene: TRBD1; J gene: TRBJ2-7; CDR3 protein: CASSVADRVGEQYF; CDR3 DNA: TGTGCCAGCAGCGTAGCGGACAGGGTTGGCGAGCAGTACTTC
clone size: .; V gene: TRBV7-6; D gene: TRBD1; J gene: TRBJ2-7; CDR3 protein: CASSLSETGRDEQYF; CDR3 DNA: TGTGCCAGCAGCTTATCCGAGACAGGGCGAGACGAGCAGTACTTC
clone size: .; V gene: TRBV27; D gene: TRBD2; J gene: TRBJ2-1; CDR3 protein: CASSPPVGAGGPSSYNEQFF; CDR3 DNA: TGTGCCAGCAGCCCACCTGTGGGAGCGGGAGGGCCGAGCTCCTACAATGAGCAGTTCTTC
clone size: once; V gene: TRBV5-1; D gene: TRBD2; J gene: TRBJ2-1; CDR3 protein: CASSPSFGAGDDNEQFF; CDR3 DNA: TGCGCCAGCAGCCCCAGTTTTGGGGCGGGAGACGACAATGAGCAGTTCTTC
clone size: .; V gene: TRBV11-2; D gene: .; J gene: TRBJ2-2; CDR3 protein: CASSLQGPGELFF; CDR3 DNA: TGTGCCAGCAGCTTACAGGGTCCCGGGGAGCTGTTTTTT
clone size: .; V gene: TRBV18; D gene: .; J gene: TRBJ2-1; CDR3 protein: CASSPLSSASGEQFF; CDR3 DNA: TGTGCCAGCTCACCACTGTCCTCAGCGTCTGGTGAGCAGTTCTTC
clone size: .; V gene: TRBV4-1; D gene: .; J gene: TRBJ2-4; CDR3 protein: CASSQPKDSLAKNIQYF; CDR3 DNA: TGCGCCAGCAGCCAACCCAAGGACAGCCTAGCCAAAAACATTCAGTACTTC
clone size: .; V gene: TRBV13; D gene: TRBD1; J gene: TRBJ2-1; CDR3 protein: CASSFSQGANNEQFF; CDR3 DNA: TGTGCCAGCAGCTTTAGTCAGGGGGCCAACAATGAGCAGTTCTTC
clone size: .; V gene: TRBV5-1; D gene: .; J gene: TRBJ2-7; CDR3 protein: CASPYGGPNYEQYF; CDR3 DNA: TGCGCCAGCCCGTACGGGGGGCCGAACTACGAGCAGTACTTC
clone size: .; V gene: TRBV4-3; D gene: .; J gene: TRBJ2-3; CDR3 protein: CASSQGSGPDTQYF; CDR3 DNA: TGCGCCAGCAGCCAAGGGAGTGGTCCAGATACGCAGTATTTT
clone size: .; V gene: TRBV5-1; D gene: .; J gene: TRBJ2-7; CDR3 protein: CASSLTAIGASYEQYF; CDR3 DNA: TGCGCCAGCAGCCTAACAGCCATAGGGGCCTCCTACGAGCAGTACTTC
clone size: few; V gene: TRBV7-9; D gene: TRBD2; J gene: TRBJ2-7; CDR3 protein: CASSGVRVGGPYYEQYF; CDR3 DNA: TGTGCCAGCAGCGGAGTGCGGGTGGGAGGGCCCTACTACGAGCAGTACTTC
clone size: once; V gene: TRBV11-3; D gene: TRBD2; J gene: TRBJ2-5; CDR3 protein: CASSLELAGQTGKETQYF; CDR3 DNA: TGTGCCAGCAGCCTTGAATTAGCGGGGCAGACGGGGAAAGAGACCCAGTACTTC
clone size: .; V gene: TRBV2; D gene: .; J gene: TRBJ1-1; CDR3 protein: CASTWGGSEAFF; CDR3 DNA: TGTGCCAGCACCTGGGGGGGGTCAGAAGCTTTCTTT
clone size: .; V gene: TRBV7-9; D gene: TRBD2; J gene: TRBJ2-7; CDR3 protein: CASSLVRAGGDSYEQYF; CDR3 DNA: TGTGCCAGCAGCTTAGTCCGTGCGGGAGGGGATTCCTACGAGCAGTACTTC
clone size: .; V gene: TRBV19; D gene: TRBD1; J gene: TRBJ1-5; CDR3 protein: CASSTFGGTGKSNQPQHF; CDR3 DNA: TGTGCCAGTAGTACCTTTGGGGGGACAGGGAAGAGCAATCAGCCCCAGCATTTT
clone size: .; V gene: TRBV7-9; D gene: .; J gene: TRBJ1-4; CDR3 protein: CSSSYPWAGQSPKLFF; CDR3 DNA: TGTTCCAGCAGCTACCCCTGGGCAGGTCAAAGCCCAAAACTGTTTTTT
clone size: .; V gene: TRBV11-3; D gene: TRBD2; J gene: TRBJ2-5; CDR3 protein: CASSYSGSQETQYF; CDR3 DNA: TGTGCCAGCAGCTATAGCGGGAGTCAGGAGACCCAGTACTTC
clone size: .; V gene: TRBV11-2; D gene: .; J gene: TRBJ1-1; CDR3 protein: CASSLPNPSANTEAFF; CDR3 DNA: TGTGCCAGCAGCCTGCCGAATCCTAGCGCGAACACTGAAGCTTTCTTT
clone size: .; V gene: TRBV13; D gene: .; J gene: TRBJ2-1; CDR3 protein: CASSLQKSYNEQFF; CDR3 DNA: TGTGCCAGCAGCTTACAAAAATCCTACAATGAGCAGTTCTTC
clone size: once; V gene: TRBV2; D gene: TRBD1; J gene: TRBJ1-2; CDR3 protein: CASTTSWAGGSYTF; CDR3 DNA: TGTGCCAGCACCACTTCTTGGGCAGGGGGAAGCTACACCTTC
clone size: .; V gene: TRBV2; D gene: .; J gene: TRBJ1-6; CDR3 protein: CASSHRQALSYNSPLHF; CDR3 DNA: TGTGCCAGCAGCCACAGACAGGCACTCTCCTATAATTCACCCCTCCACTTT
clone size: .; V gene: TRBV6-5; D gene: .; J gene: TRBJ1-2; CDR3 protein: CASSYEGVNYGYTF; CDR3 DNA: TGTGCCAGCAGTTACGAAGGGGTTAACTATGGCTACACCTTC
clone size: .; V gene: TRBV6-6; D gene: .; J gene: TRBJ1-6; CDR3 protein: CASSYPGSGIYSPLHF; CDR3 DNA: TGTGCCAGCAGTTATCCAGGGTCGGGTATCTATTCACCCCTCCACTTT
clone size: .; V gene: TRBV6-1; D gene: .; J gene: TRBJ2-3; CDR3 protein: CASSVDRPSTDTQYF; CDR3 DNA: TGTGCCAGCAGTGTGGACAGACCCAGCACAGATACGCAGTATTTT
clone size: .; V gene: TRBV4-3; D gene: .; J gene: TRBJ2-3; CDR3 protein: CASSQEWHAKSTDTQYF; CDR3 DNA: TGCGCCAGCAGCCAAGAGTGGCACGCCAAGAGCACAGATACGCAGTATTTT